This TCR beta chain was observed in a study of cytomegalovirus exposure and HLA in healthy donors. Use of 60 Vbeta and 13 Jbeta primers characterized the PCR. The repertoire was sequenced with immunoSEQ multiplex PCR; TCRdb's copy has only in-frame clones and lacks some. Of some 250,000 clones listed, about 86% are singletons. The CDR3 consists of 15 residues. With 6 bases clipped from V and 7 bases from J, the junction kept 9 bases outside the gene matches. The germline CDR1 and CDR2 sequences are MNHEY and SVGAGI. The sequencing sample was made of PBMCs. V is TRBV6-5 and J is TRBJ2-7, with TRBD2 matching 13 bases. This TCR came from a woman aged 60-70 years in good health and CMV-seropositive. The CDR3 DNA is TGTGCCAGCAGCCAAGTCGGGGGACTAGCGGGAGAGCAGTACTTC. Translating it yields CASSQVGGLAGEQYF.